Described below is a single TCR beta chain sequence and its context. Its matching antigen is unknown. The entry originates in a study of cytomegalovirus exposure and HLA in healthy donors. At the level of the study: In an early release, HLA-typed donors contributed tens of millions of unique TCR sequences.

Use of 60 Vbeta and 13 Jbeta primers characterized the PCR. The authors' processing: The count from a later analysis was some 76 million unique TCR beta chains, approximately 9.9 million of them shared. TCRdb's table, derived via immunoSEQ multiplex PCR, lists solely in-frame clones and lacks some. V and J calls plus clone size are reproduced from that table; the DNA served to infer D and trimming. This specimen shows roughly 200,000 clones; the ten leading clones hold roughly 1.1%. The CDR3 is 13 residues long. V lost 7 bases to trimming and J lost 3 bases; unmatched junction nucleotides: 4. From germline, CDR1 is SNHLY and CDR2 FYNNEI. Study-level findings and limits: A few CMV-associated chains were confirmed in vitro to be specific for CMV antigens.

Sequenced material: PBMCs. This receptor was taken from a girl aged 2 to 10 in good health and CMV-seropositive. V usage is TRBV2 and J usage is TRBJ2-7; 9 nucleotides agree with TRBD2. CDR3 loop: CASTMREGYEQYF. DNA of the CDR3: TGTGCCAGCACTATGCGGGAGGGCTACGAGCAGTACTTC.